The source of this TCR beta chain is a study of monozygotic twins with inflammatory bowel disease. TCRdb re-called the 5' RACE reads; every CDR3 protein appears as one record, without DNA. The specimen's table records about 350,000 distinct CDR3 sequences. The specimen sequenced was blood. The TCR was taken from a human donor with ulcerative colitis or Crohn's disease, or a healthy co-twin of an affected twin (not recorded which).

The CDR3: CSALSSRAPFVNEQFF. The V call is TRBV20-1, the J call TRBJ2-1; TCRdb reports TRBD1, a call that lacks DNA to check it against. The CDR3 has 16 residues. Germline values: CDR1 DFQATT, CDR2 SNEGSKA (reference sequence).